This TCR beta chain was identified during a study of control samples from healthy donors and cancer patients. Generated by immunoSEQ multiplex PCR, the TCRdb table keeps only in-frame clones and is missing some. The top ten hold over 35% of the sample, which has roughly 49,000 clones, 88% seen once. The sample was PBMCs. This clonotype was sampled from a man between 45 and 60 years old with head and neck cancer.

CDR3 in amino acids: CASSLAGQGYEQYF. The DNA for the CDR3 is TGTGCCAGCAGCTTGGCGGGACAGGGCTACGAGCAGTACTTC. The gene calls are TRBV5-6 and TRBJ2-7; 9 nucleotides match TRBD1. V shed 0 bases, J shed 3 bases, and the junction held 1 base outside the gene matches. This CDR3 comprises 14 residues. Germline CDR1 and CDR2: SGHDT and YYEEEE.